The text below deals with one T cell receptor beta chain. Its matching antigen is unknown. Recent acute infections and vaccinations were absent in the healthy HIV-negative adult donors. TCRdb's copy holds only in-frame clones and misses some; the assay was immunoSEQ multiplex PCR. The sample consists of 2 million to 2.5 million clones, under 95% of them appearing once. This sample was taken from a study of shared clonotypes between healthy human individuals. Germline V lookup: CDR1 SGDLS, CDR2 YYNGEE. The CDR3 has 15 residues. V lost 3 bases to trimming and J lost 2 bases; unmatched junction nucleotides: 5. Notes on the study in general: Enrolling few donors narrowed the genetic and exposure-history diversity that was represented.

This receptor was taken from a young man in good health. Some clones in this sample may be carry-over from other donors' samples. The sample consisted of naive CD4+ T cells from PBMCs. Specified subset: CD45RA+ positively selected. This chain connects TRBV9 to TRBJ2-1; 7 nucleotides agree with TRBD2. The CDR3 region is CASSGMAGAYNEQFF. The CDR3 nucleotides are TGTGCCAGCAGCGGGATGGCGGGGGCCTACAATGAGCAGTTCTTC.